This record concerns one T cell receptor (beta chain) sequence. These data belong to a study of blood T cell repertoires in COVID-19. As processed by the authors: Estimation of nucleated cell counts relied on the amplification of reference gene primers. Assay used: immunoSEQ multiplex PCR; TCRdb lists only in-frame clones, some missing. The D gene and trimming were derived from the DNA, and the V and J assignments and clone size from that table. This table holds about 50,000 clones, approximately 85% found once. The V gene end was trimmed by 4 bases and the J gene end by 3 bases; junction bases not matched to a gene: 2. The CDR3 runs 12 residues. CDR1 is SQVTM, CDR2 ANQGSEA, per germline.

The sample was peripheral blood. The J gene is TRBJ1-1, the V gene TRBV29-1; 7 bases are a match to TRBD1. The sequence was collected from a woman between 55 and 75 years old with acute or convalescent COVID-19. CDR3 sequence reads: CSVVRGYTEAFF. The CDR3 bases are TGCAGCGTTGTCAGGGGGTACACTGAAGCTTTCTTT.